The subject of this entry is one T cell receptor (beta chain). Its antigen remains unknown. V trimming: 6 bases; J trimming: 5 bases; junction bases outside the gene matches: 2. This CDR3 contains 13 residues. Germline CDR1 and CDR2: MNHEY and SVGEGT. These data come from a study of vaccination and CD4 T cells after COVID-19. Study context: Convalescent donors: six male, four female; seven Caucasian, two Asian, one multiracial, two Hispanic.

Treatment specified: approximately 10-day PBMC culture with coronavirus spike peptide pools or control peptides (ViraFEST assay). Antigen-specific T cell expansion with peptide pools preceded TCR sequencing in the ViraFEST approach. Once obtained from cultured CD4+ T cells, the DNA was sequenced using the Oncomine TCR Beta short-read assay. In TCRdb, the PCR reads were re-called with MiXCR into one record per CDR3 protein. The sample yields about 21,000 distinct CDR3 sequences, 70% seen once. This chain uses TRBV6-2 or TRBV6-3 with TRBJ1-3, with 9 bases aligning to TRBD1. This receptor was taken from a human donor who had recovered from COVID-19. Sequenced sample: CD4+ T cells from blood, cultured in vitro. CDR3 nucleotide sequence: TGTGCCAGCAGGGGACAGGGAAGAAACACCATATATTTT. This codes for CASRGQGRNTIYF.